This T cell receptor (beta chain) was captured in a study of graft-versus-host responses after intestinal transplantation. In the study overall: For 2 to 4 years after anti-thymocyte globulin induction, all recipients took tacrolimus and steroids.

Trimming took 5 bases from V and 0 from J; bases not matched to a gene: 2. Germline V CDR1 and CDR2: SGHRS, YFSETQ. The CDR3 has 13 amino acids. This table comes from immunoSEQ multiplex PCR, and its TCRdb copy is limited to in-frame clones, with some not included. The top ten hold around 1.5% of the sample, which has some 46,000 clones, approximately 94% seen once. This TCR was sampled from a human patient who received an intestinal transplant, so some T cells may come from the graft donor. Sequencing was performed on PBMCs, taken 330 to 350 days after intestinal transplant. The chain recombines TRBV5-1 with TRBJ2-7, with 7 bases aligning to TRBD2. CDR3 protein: CASRGGFSYEQYF. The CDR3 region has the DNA TGCGCCAGCAGGGGAGGGTTCTCCTACGAGCAGTACTTC.